This TCR beta chain was observed in a study of blood T cell repertoires in COVID-19. Across the study: In each case, the material was cDNA or gDNA derived from T cells, B-cell-depleted T cells, or PBMCs.

The protocol was immunoSEQ multiplex PCR, while the TCRdb copy is restricted to in-frame clones and leaves out a portion. The sample lists about 250,000 clones; about 91% were seen once. Patients of the Seattle cohort, enrolled during active infection, were followed longitudinally. This receptor was taken from a woman aged 25 to 39 with COVID-19, enrolled during active disease. Sequencing was done on a sample of peripheral blood.

CDR3 bases: TGCAGCGTAACAGGGTTGTTTAGCACAGATACGCAGTATTTT. It translates to CSVTGLFSTDTQYF. This rearrangement joins TRBV29-1 to TRBJ2-3, with D possibly matching TRBD1 (6 bases). There are 14 residues in the CDR3. CDR1 is SQVTM and CDR2 is ANQGSEA in the germline V gene. V was pared by 6 bases and J by 0 bases, with 13 bases between.